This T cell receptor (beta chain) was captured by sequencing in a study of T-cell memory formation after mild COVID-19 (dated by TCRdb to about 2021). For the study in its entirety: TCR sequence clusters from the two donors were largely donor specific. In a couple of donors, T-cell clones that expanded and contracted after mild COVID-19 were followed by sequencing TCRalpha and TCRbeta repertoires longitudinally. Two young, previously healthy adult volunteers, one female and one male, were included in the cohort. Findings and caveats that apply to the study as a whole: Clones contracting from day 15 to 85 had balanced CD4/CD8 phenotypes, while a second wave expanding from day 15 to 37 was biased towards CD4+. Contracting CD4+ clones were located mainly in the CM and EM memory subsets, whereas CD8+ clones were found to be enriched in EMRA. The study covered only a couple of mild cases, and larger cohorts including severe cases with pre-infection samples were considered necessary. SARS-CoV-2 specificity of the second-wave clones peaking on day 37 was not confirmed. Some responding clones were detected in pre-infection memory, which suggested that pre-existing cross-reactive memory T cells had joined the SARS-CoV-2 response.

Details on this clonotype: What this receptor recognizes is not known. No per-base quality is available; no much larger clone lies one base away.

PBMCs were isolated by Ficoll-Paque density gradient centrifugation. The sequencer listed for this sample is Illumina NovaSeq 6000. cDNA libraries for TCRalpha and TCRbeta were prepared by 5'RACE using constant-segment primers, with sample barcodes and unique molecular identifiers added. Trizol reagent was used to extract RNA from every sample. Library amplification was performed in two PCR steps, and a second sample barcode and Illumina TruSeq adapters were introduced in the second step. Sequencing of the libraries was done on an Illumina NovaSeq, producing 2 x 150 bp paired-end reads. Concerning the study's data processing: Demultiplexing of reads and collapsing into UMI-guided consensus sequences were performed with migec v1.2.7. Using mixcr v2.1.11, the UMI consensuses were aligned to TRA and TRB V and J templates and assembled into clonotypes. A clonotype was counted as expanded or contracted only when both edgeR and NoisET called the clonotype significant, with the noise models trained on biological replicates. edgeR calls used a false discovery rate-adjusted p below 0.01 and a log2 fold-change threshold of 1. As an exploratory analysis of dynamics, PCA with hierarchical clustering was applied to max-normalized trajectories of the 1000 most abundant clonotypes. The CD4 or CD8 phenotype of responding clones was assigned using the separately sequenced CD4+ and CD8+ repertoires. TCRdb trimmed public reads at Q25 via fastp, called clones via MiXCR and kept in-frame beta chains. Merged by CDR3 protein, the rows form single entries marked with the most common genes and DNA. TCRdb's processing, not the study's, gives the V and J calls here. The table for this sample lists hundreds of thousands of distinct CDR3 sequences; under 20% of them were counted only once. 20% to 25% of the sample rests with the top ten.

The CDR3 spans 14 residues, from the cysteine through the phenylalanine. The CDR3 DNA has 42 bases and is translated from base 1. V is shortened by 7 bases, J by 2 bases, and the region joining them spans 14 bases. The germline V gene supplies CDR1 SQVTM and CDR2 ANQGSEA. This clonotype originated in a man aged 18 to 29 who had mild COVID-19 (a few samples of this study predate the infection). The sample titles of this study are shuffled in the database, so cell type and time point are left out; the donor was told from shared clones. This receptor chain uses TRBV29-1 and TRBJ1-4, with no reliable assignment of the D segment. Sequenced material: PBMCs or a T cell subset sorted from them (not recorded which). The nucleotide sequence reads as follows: TGCAGCGCTAGGACCCGGCGGACTAATGAAAAACTGTTTTTT. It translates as CSARTRRTNEKLFF.